The 23 T cell receptor beta chains below were found in one sample sequenced in a study of neoadjuvant anti-PD-1 for oral cavity cancer. Assay used: immunoSEQ multiplex PCR; TCRdb lists only in-frame clones, some missing. Of some 14,000 clones listed, roughly 71% are singletons. The time point is: after neoadjuvant nivolumab, at surgical resection. The sequencing used PBMCs, collected after nivolumab (anti-PD-1) treatment. The receptors were gathered from a person aged 35-79 years with oral cavity squamous cell carcinoma.

This clone was observed a handful of times. The V gene is TRBV7-8, the J gene TRBJ2-4; 7 bases match TRBD2. Germline CDR1 SGHVS, CDR2 FQNEAQ. This CDR3 spans 16 amino acids. V lost 6 bases to trimming and J lost 8 bases; unmatched junction nucleotides: 16. CDR3 in amino acids: CASSLLREFARDIQYF. The DNA for the CDR3 is TGTGCCAGCAGTCTCCTGCGGGAGTTCGCCCGCGACATTCAGTACTTC.

As concerns this clone: An end of the junction does not agree with germline; a read error may underlie this. The chain employs TRBV7-7 and TRBJ2-7, with 8 positions matching TRBD1. Germline-derived CDR1 and CDR2 are SSHAT and FNYEAQ (reference sequence). The CDR3 is 15 residues long. CDR3: CASSLQGDSSYEQYF. CDR3 nucleotide sequence: TGTGCTAGCAGCTTACAGGGGGATAGTTCCTACGAGCAGTACTTC.

The chain carries TRBV7-3 and TRBJ2-1; D is perhaps TRBD2 (6 bases). Germline V lookup: CDR1 SGHTA, CDR2 FQGTGA. Trimming left V 2 bases short and J 0 bases short, with 17 bases between. This CDR3 spans 18 amino acids. The CDR3 sequence is CASSLGHRVGGSYNEQFF. CDR3 DNA: TGTGCCAGCAGCTTAGGCCACCGTGTGGGGGGCTCCTACAATGAGCAGTTCTTC.

The chain links TRBV5-1 to TRBJ2-1; 11 bases agree with TRBD2. J lost 2 bases, V lost 4 bases, and 2 bases had no gene match. Germline CDR1 reads SGHRS; CDR2 reads YFSETQ. The CDR3 runs to 15 residues. The CDR3 DNA sequence: TGCGCCAGCAGCGGGACTAGCGGCCCCTACAATGAGCAGTTCTTC. Its protein product is CASSGTSGPYNEQFF.

This clone was found a few times. This rearrangement joins TRBV6-1 to TRBJ1-5; D call uncertain. Germline V gene sequence: CDR1 MNHNS, CDR2 SASEGT. With 6 bases removed from V and 7 bases from J, the gap between germline ends came to 7 bases. CDR3 length: 11 residues. The CDR3 here is CASSTVQPQHF. Written as DNA, the CDR3 is TGTGCCAGCAGCACAGTACAGCCCCAGCATTTT.

This clone turned up a few times. This chain links TRBV9 with TRBJ2-2; the D gene could be TRBD1 or TRBD2 (5 bases each). This CDR3 spans 16 amino acids. Germline CDR1 is SGDLS and CDR2 is YYNGEE. V lost 4 bases, J lost 0 bases, and 13 bases lay in between. The DNA of the CDR3 is TGTGCCAGCAGCCCTCGCCGGGACGCGAACACCGGGGAGCTGTTTTTT. Translating gives CASSPRRDANTGELFF.

The CDR3 reads CASTTLGGKRYGYTF. CDR3 coding DNA: TGTGCCAGCACTACCCTGGGCGGGAAACGCTATGGCTACACCTTC. The chain couples TRBV27 to TRBJ1-2; D not certain. The CDR3 totals 15 residues. Germline loops: CDR1 MNHEY, CDR2 SMNVEV (reference sequence). V was cut by 7 bases and J by 4 bases, with 19 bases left in between.

This chain connects TRBV27 to TRBJ2-4, with TRBD2 matching over 7 bases. Germline V gives CDR1 MNHEY, CDR2 SMNVEV (reference sequence). V shed 4 bases and J 2 bases; nucleotides not matched to a gene: 8. The CDR3 consists of 16 residues. CDR3 DNA: TGTGCCAGCAGTTCGTTTGGCGGGGGTCCCAAAAACATTCAGTACTTC. This sequence encodes CASSSFGGGPKNIQYF.

In its sample, this clone was seen once. The chain joins TRBV28 to TRBJ2-3; TRBD1 agrees at 8 bases. CDR1 is MDHEN, CDR2 SYDVKM, per germline. J gave up 2 bases and V 4 bases, and 20 bases lay outside the gene matches. The CDR3 has 20 amino acids. The chain's CDR3 is CASSSQYLVFRDRTTDTQYF. The CDR3, as DNA: TGTGCCAGCAGTTCACAATACCTCGTCTTCCGGGACAGGACCACAGATACGCAGTATTTT.

The V and J genes are TRBV7-9 and TRBJ1-2; TRBD1 is a possible D gene (5 bases). V lost 5 bases to trimming and J lost 5 bases, with 9 bases between them. Germline CDR1 is SEHNR and CDR2 is FQNEAQ (reference sequence). This CDR3 spans 12 amino acids. The CDR3 loop is CASSADSYGYTF. The CDR3 DNA reads as TGTGCCAGCAGCGCCGACAGTTATGGCTACACCTTC.

The chain recombines TRBV7-9 with TRBJ2-6; a possible D gene is TRBD2 (6 bases). This CDR3 region has 16 residues. Germline V gene lookup returns CDR1 SEHNR and CDR2 FQNEAQ (reference sequence). The V end was cut by 3 bases, the J end by 0 bases, with 9 bases between. This chain's CDR3 is CASSLGGVSGANVLTF. CDR3 coding DNA: TGTGCCAGCAGCTTGGGGGGAGTCTCTGGGGCCAACGTCCTGACTTTC.

This clone was counted only a few times. The V and J genes are TRBV7-9 and TRBJ1-6, with D possibly TRBD1 on 6 matching bases. Trimming stripped 5 bases from V and 7 bases from J, with 12 bases between. Germline V gene sequence: CDR1 SEHNR, CDR2 FQNEAQ (reference sequence). CDR3 length: 14 amino acids. The CDR3 region is CASSPGVANSPLHF. The CDR3 DNA reads TGTGCCAGCAGCCCAGGGGTTGCCAATTCACCCCTCCACTTT.

The V call is TRBV4-1, the J call TRBJ2-2; D is possibly TRBD2 (5 bases). Trimming left V 1 base short and J 5 bases short, with 11 bases between. Germline lookup yields CDR1 MGHRA and CDR2 YSYEKL. This CDR3 is built from 15 residues. CDR3 sequence reads: CASSQVSSGTGELFF. For the CDR3, the DNA is TGCGCCAGCAGCCAAGTATCCTCGGGGACCGGGGAGCTGTTTTTT.

V is TRBV2 and J is TRBJ1-2, with TRBD1 as a possible D gene (5 bases). Germline V lookup: CDR1 SNHLY, CDR2 FYNNEI. Deletions cut 6 bases from V and 4 bases from J, with 12 bases between. The CDR3 is 13 amino acids. Written as DNA, the CDR3 is TGTGCCAGCAGGGGGGAAGGAAGCTATGGCTACACCTTC. It is translated as CASRGEGSYGYTF.

The rearrangement uses TRBV28 and TRBJ1-5; possible D gene TRBD1, 5 bases. CDR3 length: 15 amino acids. The V end lost 7 bases, the J end lost 1 base, and 14 bases lay between the germline ends. Looked up from germline, CDR1 is MDHEN and CDR2 is SYDVKM. CDR3 bases: TGTGCCAGCACACCCGGGGGGACCAGCAATCAGCCCCAGCATTTT. It yields the protein CASTPGGTSNQPQHF.

The V and J genes are TRBV6-1 and TRBJ2-7; TRBD1 matches at 8 bases. V trimming: 2 bases; J trimming: 1 base; junction bases outside the gene matches: 4. CDR3 size: 15 residues. Germline CDR1 MNHNS, CDR2 SASEGT. CDR3 sequence: CASSEYWTGSYEQYF. DNA for the CDR3: TGTGCCAGCAGTGAATATTGGACAGGGTCCTACGAGCAGTACTTC.

The chain uses TRBV29-1 and TRBJ2-1; 9 bases line up with TRBD2. Germline assignment: CDR1 SQVTM and CDR2 ANQGSEA. Trimming at V came to 6 bases and at J to 10 bases, leaving 13 bases not matched to a gene. The CDR3 covers 14 residues. The CDR3 nucleotides read TGCAGCGTCCAGGGCGGGAGGGCCTTAAGGGAGCAGTTCTTC. Amino acid sequence: CSVQGGRALREQFF.

This chain uses TRBV19 with TRBJ1-2; D remains unclear. The V end lost 1 base, the J end lost 4 bases, and 13 bases lay between the germline ends. Germline CDR1 reads LNHDA; CDR2 reads SQIVND (reference sequence). The CDR3 is 15 amino acids. The CDR3 region has the DNA TGTGCCAGTAGTATAGTCGGCGGTTGGGGCTATGGCTACACCTTC. Protein sequence: CASSIVGGWGYGYTF.

The chain carries TRBV21-1 and TRBJ2-6; the DNA was not compared with TRBD1, the D call given in the table. TRBV21-1 is designated a pseudogene. The CDR3 has 16 amino acids. In DNA form, the CDR3 reads TGTGCCAGCAGCCCCCGGACAGGGGCCGGGGCCAACGTCCTGACTTTC. This codes for CASSPRTGAGANVLTF.

This chain connects TRBV15 to TRBJ1-2, with 7 nucleotides matching TRBD1. The CDR3 contains 16 residues. Trimming cost V 0 bases and J 5 bases; bases outside gene matches: 9. Germline V gives CDR1 LNHNV, CDR2 YYDKDF (reference sequence). The CDR3 sequence: CATSRDLLDRIYGYTF. Written as DNA, the CDR3 is TGTGCCACCAGCAGAGATCTCCTGGACAGGATTTATGGCTACACCTTC.

This clone occurred once. The rearrangement links TRBV27 to TRBJ2-1; tentative D call: TRBD2 (6 bases). The V gene's germline CDR1 is MNHEY and CDR2 SMNVEV (reference sequence). V was cut by 5 bases and J by 8 bases, with 25 bases left in between. The CDR3 spans 17 residues. In DNA form, the CDR3 reads TGTGCCAGCAGTGCCTCGGGGTGGGACGGGGGTTTCTATGAGCAGTTCTTC. Translating it yields CASSASGWDGGFYEQFF.

The chain recombines TRBV4-1 with TRBJ2-5; weak D call: TRBD2 (6 bases). Germline lookup yields CDR1 MGHRA and CDR2 YSYEKL. The CDR3 sequence is 15 residues long. V was shortened by 4 bases and J by 1 base, with 13 bases between the two germline ends. Written as DNA, the CDR3 is TGCGCCAGCAGCCCCGAGAAAGCGGGCCAAGAGACCCAGTACTTC. Encoded protein: CASSPEKAGQETQYF.

This clone was seen once. The rearrangement joins TRBV29-1 to TRBJ2-7, with unresolved D. Trimming cost V 2 bases and J 4 bases, with 9 bases left between them. This CDR3 has 12 residues. Germline V gene data show CDR1 as SQVTM and CDR2 as ANQGSEA. CDR3 region: CSVENLNYEQYF. The DNA for the CDR3 is TGCAGCGTTGAAAATCTAAATTACGAGCAGTACTTC.